This TCR beta chain is from a study of Ad26.COV2.S vaccination and SARS-CoV-2 variants. The table came from immunoSEQ multiplex PCR; TCRdb's copy has only in-frame clones and leaves some out. Of 87,000 or so clones listed, less than 85% are singletons. The CDR3 length is 15 residues. The V gene's germline CDR1 is KGHSH and CDR2 LQKENI. The ends were cut back, 2 bases at V and 1 base at J, with 12 bases in the middle. Sequencing used peripheral blood, obtained after recovery from COVID-19. The receptor was isolated from a human donor who had recovered from COVID-19. This chain joins TRBV18 and TRBJ2-7, with D maybe TRBD2 (5 bases). The CDR3 reads CASSPISSGSYEQYF. The CDR3 region has the DNA TGTGCCAGCTCACCAATTTCCTCGGGGTCCTACGAGCAGTACTTC.